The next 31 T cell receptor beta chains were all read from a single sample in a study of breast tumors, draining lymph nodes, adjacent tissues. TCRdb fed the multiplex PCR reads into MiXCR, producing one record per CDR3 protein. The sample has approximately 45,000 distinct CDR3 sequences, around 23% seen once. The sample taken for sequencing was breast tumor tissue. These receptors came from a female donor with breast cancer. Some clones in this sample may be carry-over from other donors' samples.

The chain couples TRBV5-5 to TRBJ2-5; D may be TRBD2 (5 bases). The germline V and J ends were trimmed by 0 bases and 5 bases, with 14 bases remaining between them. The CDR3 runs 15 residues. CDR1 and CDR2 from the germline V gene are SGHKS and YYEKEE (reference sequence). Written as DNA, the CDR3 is TGTGCCAGCAGCTTGGCGTACTGGTGGGAGGAGACCCAGTACTTC. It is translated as CASSLAYWWEETQYF.

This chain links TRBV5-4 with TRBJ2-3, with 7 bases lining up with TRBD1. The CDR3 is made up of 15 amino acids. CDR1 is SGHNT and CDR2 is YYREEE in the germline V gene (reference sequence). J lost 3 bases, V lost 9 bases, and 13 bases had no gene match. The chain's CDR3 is CATSQTGLETDTQYF. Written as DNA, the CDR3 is TGTGCCACCTCCCAGACAGGGTTGGAAACAGATACGCAGTATTTT.

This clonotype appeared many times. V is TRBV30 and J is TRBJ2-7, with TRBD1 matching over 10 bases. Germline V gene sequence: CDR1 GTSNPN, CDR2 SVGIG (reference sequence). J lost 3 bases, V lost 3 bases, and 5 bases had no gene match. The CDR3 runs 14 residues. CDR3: CAWRSRDRGYEQYF. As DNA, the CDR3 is TGTGCCTGGAGATCCCGGGACAGGGGCTACGAGCAGTACTTC.

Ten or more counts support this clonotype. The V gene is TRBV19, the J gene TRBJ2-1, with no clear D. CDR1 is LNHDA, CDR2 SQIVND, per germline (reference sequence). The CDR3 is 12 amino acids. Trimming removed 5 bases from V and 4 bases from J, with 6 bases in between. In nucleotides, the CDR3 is TGTGCCAGTAGTGACATATACAATGAGCAGTTCTTC. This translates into CASSDIYNEQFF.

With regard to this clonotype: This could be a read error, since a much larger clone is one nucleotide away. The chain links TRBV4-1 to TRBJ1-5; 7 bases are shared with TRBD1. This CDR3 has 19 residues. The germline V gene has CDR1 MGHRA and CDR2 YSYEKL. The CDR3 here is CAGSQPRTGFRIRNQPQHF. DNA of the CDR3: TGCGCCGGCAGCCAACCCCGGACAGGCTTTAGAATTCGCAATCAGCCCCAGCATTTT.

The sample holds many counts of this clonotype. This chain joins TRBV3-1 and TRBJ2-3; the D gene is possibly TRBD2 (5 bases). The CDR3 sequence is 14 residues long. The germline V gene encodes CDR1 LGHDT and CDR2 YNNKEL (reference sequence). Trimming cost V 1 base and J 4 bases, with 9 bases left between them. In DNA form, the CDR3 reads TGTGCCAGCAGCCAAGGGAATAGCGCAGATACGCAGTATTTT. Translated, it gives CASSQGNSADTQYF.

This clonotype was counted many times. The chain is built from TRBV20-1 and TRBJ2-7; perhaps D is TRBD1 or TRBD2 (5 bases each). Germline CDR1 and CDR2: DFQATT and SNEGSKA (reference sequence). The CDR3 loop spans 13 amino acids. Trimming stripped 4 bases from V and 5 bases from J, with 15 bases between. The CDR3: CSAKTGWDDEQYF. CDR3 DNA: TGCAGTGCTAAGACCGGTTGGGACGACGAGCAGTACTTC.

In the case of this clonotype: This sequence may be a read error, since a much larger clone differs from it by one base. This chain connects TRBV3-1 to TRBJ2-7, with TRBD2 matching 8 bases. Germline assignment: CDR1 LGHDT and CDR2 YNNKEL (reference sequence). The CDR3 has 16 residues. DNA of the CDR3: TGTGCCTGCAGCCAAGATCTAGTAGCGGGGAGCTACGAGCAGTACTTC. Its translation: CACSQDLVAGSYEQYF.

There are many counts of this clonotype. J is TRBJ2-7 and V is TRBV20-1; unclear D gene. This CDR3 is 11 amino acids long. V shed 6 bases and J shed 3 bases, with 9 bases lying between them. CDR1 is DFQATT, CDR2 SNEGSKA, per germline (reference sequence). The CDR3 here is CSATQSYEQYF. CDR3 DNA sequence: TGCAGTGCGACACAGAGCTACGAGCAGTACTTC.

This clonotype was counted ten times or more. The CDR3 region is CASSPPGPPRYGYTF. In DNA, the CDR3 is TGTGCCAGCAGCCCCCCGGGACCGCCTCGGTATGGCTACACCTTC. J is TRBJ1-2 and V is TRBV7-9; a possible D gene is TRBD1 (5 bases). The CDR3 sequence is 15 residues long. The germline V gene has CDR1 SEHNR and CDR2 FQNEAQ (reference sequence). V was cut by 5 bases and J by 5 bases, with 18 bases left in between.

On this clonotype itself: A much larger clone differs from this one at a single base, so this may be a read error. The DNA of the CDR3 is TGTGCCGGCACCGGACATCCCACCGGGGAGCTGTTTTTT. It is translated as CAGTGHPTGELFF. The rearrangement joins TRBV2 to TRBJ2-2; TRBD1 is a possible D gene (5 bases). The germline V gene encodes CDR1 SNHLY and CDR2 FYNNEI. The V end was cut by 11 bases, the J end by 4 bases, with 14 bases between. The CDR3 runs to 13 residues. The whole variable domain, remainder taken from reference TRBV2 and TRBJ2-2, is EPEVTQTPSHQVTQMGQEVILRCVPISNHLYFYWYRQILGQKVEFLVSFYNNEISEKSEIFDDQFSVERPDGSNFTLKIRSTKLEDSAMYFCAGTGHPTGELFFGEGSRLTVL.

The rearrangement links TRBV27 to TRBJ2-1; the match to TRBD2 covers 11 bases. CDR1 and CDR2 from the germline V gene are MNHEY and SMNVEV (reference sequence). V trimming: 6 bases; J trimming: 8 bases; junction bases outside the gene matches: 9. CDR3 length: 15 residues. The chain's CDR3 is CASRGPSGGLYEQFF. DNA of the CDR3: TGTGCCAGCAGGGGCCCTAGCGGGGGGTTGTATGAGCAGTTCTTC.

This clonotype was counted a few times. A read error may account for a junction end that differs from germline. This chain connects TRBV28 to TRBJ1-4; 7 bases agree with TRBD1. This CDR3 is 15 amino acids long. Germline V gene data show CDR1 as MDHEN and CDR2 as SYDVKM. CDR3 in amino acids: CASSPPGGTNEELFF. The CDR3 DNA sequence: TGTGCCAGCAGTCCCCCAGGGGGAACTAATGAAGAACTGTTTTTT. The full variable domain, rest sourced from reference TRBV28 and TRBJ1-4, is DVKVTQSSRYLVKRTGEKVFLECVQDMDHENMFWYRQDPGLGLRLIYFSYDVKMKEKGDIPEGYSVSREKKERFSLILESASTNQTSMYLCASSPPGGTNEELFFGSGTQLSVL.

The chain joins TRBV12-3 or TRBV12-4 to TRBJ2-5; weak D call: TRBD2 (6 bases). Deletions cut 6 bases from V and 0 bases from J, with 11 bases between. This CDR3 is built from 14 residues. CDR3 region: CASSLGLYQETQYF. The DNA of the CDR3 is TGTGCCAGCAGCCTGGGACTGTACCAAGAGACCCAGTACTTC.

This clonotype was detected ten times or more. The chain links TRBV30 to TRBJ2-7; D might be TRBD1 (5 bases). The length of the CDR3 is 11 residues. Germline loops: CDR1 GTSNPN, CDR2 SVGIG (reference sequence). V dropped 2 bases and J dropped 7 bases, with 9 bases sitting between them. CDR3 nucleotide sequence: TGTGCCTGGAGTCTAAACAGGGAGCAGTACTTC. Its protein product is CAWSLNREQYF. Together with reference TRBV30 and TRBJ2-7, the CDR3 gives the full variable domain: SQTIHQWPATLVQPVGSPLSLECTVEGTSNPNLYWYRQAAGRGLQLLFYSVGIGQISSEVPQNLSASRPQDRQFILSSKKLLLSDSGFYLCAWSLNREQYFGPGTRLTVT.

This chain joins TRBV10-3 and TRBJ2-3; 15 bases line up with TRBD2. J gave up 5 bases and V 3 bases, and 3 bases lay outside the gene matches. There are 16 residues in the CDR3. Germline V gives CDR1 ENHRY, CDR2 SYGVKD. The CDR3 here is CAISDGLAGGGDTQYF. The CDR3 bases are TGTGCCATCAGTGACGGACTAGCGGGGGGGGGAGATACGCAGTATTTT.

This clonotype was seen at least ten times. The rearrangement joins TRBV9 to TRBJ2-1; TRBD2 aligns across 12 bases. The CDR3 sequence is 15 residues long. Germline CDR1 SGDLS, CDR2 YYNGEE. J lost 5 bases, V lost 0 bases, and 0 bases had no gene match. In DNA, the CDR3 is TGTGCCAGCAGCGTAGGACTAGCGGGGGACAATGAGCAGTTCTTC. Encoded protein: CASSVGLAGDNEQFF.

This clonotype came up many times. The CDR3 sequence: CASSLVAGYYGYTF. The CDR3 DNA sequence: TGTGCCAGCAGCTTAGTGGCAGGATACTATGGCTACACCTTC. The chain combines TRBV7-8 with TRBJ1-2; D ambiguous. V was pared by 1 base and J by 3 bases, with 9 bases between. Germline-derived CDR1 and CDR2 are SGHVS and FQNEAQ. The CDR3 contains 14 residues. Supplemented by reference TRBV7-8 and TRBJ1-2, the full variable domain reads GAGVSQSPRYKVAKRGQDVALRCDPISGHVSLFWYQQALGQGPEFLTYFQNEAQLDKSGLPSDRFFAERPEGSVSTLKIQRTQQEDSAVYLCASSLVAGYYGYTFGSGTRLTVV.

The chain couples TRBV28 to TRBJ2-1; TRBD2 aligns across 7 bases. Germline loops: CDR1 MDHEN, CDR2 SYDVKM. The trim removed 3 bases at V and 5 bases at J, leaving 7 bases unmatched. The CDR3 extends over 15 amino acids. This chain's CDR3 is CASSFLSGVNNEQFF. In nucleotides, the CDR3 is TGTGCCAGCAGTTTCCTGAGCGGGGTGAACAATGAGCAGTTCTTC. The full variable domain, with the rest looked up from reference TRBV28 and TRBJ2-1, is DVKVTQSSRYLVKRTGEKVFLECVQDMDHENMFWYRQDPGLGLRLIYFSYDVKMKEKGDIPEGYSVSREKKERFSLILESASTNQTSMYLCASSFLSGVNNEQFFGPGTRLTVL.

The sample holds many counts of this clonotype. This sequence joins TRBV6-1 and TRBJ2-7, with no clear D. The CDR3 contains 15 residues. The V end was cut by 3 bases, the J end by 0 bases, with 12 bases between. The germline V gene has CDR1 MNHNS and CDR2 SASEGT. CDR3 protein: CASSETTDGSYEQYF. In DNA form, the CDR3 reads TGTGCCAGCAGTGAGACCACTGACGGCTCCTACGAGCAGTACTTC.

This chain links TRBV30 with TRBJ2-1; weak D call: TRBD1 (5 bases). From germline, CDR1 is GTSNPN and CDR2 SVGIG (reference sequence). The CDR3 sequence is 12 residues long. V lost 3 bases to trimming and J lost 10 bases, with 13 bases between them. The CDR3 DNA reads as TGTGCCTGGAGACCCGCGTGGACAGAGCAGTTCTTC. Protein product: CAWRPAWTEQFF.

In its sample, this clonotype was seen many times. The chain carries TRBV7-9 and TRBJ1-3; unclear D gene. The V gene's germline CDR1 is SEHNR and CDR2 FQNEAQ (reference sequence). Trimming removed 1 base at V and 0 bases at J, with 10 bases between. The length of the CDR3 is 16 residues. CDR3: CASSLGPGSSGNTIYF. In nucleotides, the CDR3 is TGTGCCAGCAGCTTAGGTCCGGGGAGCTCTGGAAACACCATATATTTT. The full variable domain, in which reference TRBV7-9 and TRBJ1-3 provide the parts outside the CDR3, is DTGVSQNPRHKITKRGQNVTFRCDPISEHNRLYWYRQTLGQGPEFLTYFQNEAQLEKSRLLSDRFSAERPKGSFSTLEIQRTEQGDSAMYLCASSLGPGSSGNTIYFGEGSWLTVV.

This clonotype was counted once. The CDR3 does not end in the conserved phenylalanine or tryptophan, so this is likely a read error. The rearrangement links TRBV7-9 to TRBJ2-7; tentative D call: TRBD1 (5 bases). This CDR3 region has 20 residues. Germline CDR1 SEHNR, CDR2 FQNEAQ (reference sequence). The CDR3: CASSLNRGYWGLTGSYEQYL. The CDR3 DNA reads TGTGCTAGCAGCTTAAATAGGGGTTACTGGGGCCTGACCGGCTCCTACGAGCAGTACCTC.

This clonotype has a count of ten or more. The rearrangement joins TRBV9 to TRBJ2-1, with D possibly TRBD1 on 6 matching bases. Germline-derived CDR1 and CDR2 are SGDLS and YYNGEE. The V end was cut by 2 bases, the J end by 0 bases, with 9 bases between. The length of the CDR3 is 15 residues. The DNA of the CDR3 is TGTGCCAGCAGCGTCCAGGGGAGCTCCTACAATGAGCAGTTCTTC. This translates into CASSVQGSSYNEQFF.

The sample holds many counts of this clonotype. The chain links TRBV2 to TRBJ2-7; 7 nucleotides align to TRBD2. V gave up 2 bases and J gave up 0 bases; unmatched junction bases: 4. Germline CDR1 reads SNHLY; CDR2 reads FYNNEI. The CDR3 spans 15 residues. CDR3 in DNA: TGTGCCAGCAGTGAAAAAGCGGGGAGCTCCTACGAGCAGTACTTC. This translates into CASSEKAGSSYEQYF.

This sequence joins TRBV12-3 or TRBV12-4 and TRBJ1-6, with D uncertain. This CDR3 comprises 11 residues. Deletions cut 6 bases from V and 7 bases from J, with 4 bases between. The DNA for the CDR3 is TGTGCCAGCAGCCGAAATTCACCCCTCCACTTT. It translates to CASSRNSPLHF.

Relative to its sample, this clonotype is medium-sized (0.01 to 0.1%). The CDR3 is CASSYSTRRGYSPLHF. The CDR3, as DNA: TGTGCCAGCAGTTACTCGACACGTCGGGGGTATTCACCCCTCCACTTT. The chain couples TRBV6-6 to TRBJ1-6; weak D call: TRBD1 (5 bases). This CDR3 spans 16 amino acids. Germline loops: CDR1 MNHNY, CDR2 SVGAGI (reference sequence). The V end lost 0 bases, the J end lost 8 bases, and 14 bases lay between the germline ends.

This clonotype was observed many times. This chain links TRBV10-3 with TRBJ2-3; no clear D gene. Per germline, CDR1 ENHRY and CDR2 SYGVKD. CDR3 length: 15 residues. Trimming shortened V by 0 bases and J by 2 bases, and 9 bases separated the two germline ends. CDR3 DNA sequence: TGTGCCATCAGTGAGTCTGGAGTCCCCACAGATACGCAGTATTTT. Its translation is CAISESGVPTDTQYF.

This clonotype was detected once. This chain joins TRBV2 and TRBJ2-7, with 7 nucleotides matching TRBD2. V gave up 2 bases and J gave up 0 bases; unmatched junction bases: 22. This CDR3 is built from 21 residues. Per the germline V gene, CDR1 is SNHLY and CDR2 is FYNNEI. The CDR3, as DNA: TGTGCCAGCAGTGAACAACGACGGACTCTTGGGGAGGGCCGCATCTCCTACGAGCAGTACTTC. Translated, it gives CASSEQRRTLGEGRISYEQYF.

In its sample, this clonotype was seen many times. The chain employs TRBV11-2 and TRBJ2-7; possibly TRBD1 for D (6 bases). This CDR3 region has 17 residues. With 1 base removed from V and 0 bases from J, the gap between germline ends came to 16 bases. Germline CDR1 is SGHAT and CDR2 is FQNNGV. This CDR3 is CASSLGRWTENSYEQYF. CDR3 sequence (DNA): TGTGCCAGCAGCTTAGGTAGGTGGACAGAAAACTCCTACGAGCAGTACTTC.

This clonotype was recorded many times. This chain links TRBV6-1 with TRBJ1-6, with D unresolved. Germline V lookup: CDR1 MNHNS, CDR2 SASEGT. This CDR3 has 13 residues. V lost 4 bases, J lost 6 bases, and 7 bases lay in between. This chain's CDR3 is CASSGTFNSPLHF. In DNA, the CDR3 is TGTGCCAGCAGTGGGACCTTTAATTCACCCCTCCACTTT.